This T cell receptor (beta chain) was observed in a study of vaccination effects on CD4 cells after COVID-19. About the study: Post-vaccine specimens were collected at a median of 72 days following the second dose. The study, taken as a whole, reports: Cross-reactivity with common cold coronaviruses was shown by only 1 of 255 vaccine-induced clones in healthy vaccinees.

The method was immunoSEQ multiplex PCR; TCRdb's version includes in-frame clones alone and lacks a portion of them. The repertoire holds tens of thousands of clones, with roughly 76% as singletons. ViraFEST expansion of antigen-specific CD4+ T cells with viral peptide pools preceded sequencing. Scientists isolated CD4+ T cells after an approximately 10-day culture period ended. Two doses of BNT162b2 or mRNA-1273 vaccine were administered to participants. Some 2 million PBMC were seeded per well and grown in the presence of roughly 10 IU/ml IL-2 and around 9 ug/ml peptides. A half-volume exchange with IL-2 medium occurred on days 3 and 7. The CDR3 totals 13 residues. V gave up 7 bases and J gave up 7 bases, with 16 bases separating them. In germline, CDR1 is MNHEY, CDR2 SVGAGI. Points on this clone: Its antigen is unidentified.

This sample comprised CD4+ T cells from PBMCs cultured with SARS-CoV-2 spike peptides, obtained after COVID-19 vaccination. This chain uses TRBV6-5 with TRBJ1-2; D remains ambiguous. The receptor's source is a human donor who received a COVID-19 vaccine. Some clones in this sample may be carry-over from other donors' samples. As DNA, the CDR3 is TGTGCCAGCACTTGGGGTAGGGAGTCTGGCTACACCTTC. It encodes CASTWGRESGYTF.